Listed below are T cell receptor beta chains from one sample, sequenced in a study of T cells in Graves' hyperthyroidism and ophthalmopathy. Using its own MiXCR run on the multiplex PCR reads, TCRdb lists one record per CDR3 protein. The sample holds 360,000 or so distinct CDR3 sequences; about 19% are singletons and the top ten take 3.7%. Sequencing was carried out using blood. The receptors here all came from a woman between 18 and 30 years old with Graves' hyperthyroidism. The CDR3 runs from the conserved cysteine through the conserved F or W. D genes are given only for firm matches. Only some rows state a clone size, as once, few, many or a class for expanded clones.

clone size | J gene | V gene | D gene | CDR3 protein | CDR3 DNA
many | TRBJ2-5 | TRBV2 | . | CASSEGRARQETQYF | TGTGCCAGCAGTGAGGGCAGAGCAAGGCAAGAGACCCAGTACTTC
many | TRBJ2-7 | TRBV11-2 | . | CASSLMLMGDEQYF | TGTGCCAGCAGCTTAATGTTGATGGGAGACGAGCAGTACTTC
many | TRBJ1-5 | TRBV5-4 | . | CASSFAGNNQPQHF | TGTGCCAGCAGCTTCGCAGGGAACAATCAGCCCCAGCATTTT
. | TRBJ2-7 | TRBV25-1 | TRBD2 | CASSEIRTTAGGLSYEQYF | TGTGCCAGCAGTGAAATAAGAACTACAGCGGGGGGCCTGTCCTACGAGCAGTACTTC
many | TRBJ2-5 | TRBV2 | TRBD1 | CASSHGTGYYQETQYF | TGTGCCAGCAGCCACGGGACAGGGTATTACCAAGAGACCCAGTACTTC
. | TRBJ2-5 | TRBV7-9 | . | CASSSGDYGQETQYF | TGTGCCAGCAGCTCGGGAGACTACGGCCAAGAGACCCAGTACTTC
. | TRBJ2-6 | TRBV19 | TRBD1 | CTTPPRDRPSSGANVLTF | TGTACCACCCCCCCCCGGGACAGGCCTAGCTCTGGGGCCAACGTCCTGACTTTC
many | TRBJ1-5 | TRBV12-3/TRBV12-4 | . | CAGRAGYQPQHF | TGTGCCGGCAGGGCGGGGTATCAGCCCCAGCATTTT
. | TRBJ1-5 | TRBV28 | . | CASSLWQGGGSNQPQHF | TGTGCCAGCAGTCTCTGGCAGGGAGGAGGGAGCAATCAGCCCCAGCATTTT
once | TRBJ1-2 | TRBV4-1 | TRBD1 | CASSSYRGRGSNENYGYTF | TGCGCCAGCAGCTCTTATAGGGGGCGGGGAAGCAACGAAAACTATGGCTACACCTTC
many | TRBJ2-2 | TRBV5-1 | . | CASSLDQGPGELFF | TGCGCCAGCAGCTTGGATCAGGGGCCCGGGGAGCTGTTTTTT
once | TRBJ2-5 | TRBV7-9 | TRBD2 | CASSLIPSGGPETQYF | TGTGCCAGCAGCTTAATACCCAGCGGGGGGCCAGAGACCCAGTACTTC
. | TRBJ1-2 | TRBV20-1 | . | CSARAAGGYGYTF | TGCAGTGCTAGAGCTGCCGGAGGGTATGGCTACACCTTC
many | TRBJ1-2 | TRBV11-1 | TRBD1 | CASSLGMGVGTGAHYGYTF | TGTGCCAGCAGCTTAGGCATGGGTGTTGGGACAGGGGCGCACTATGGCTACACCTTC
many | TRBJ1-2 | TRBV11-2 | . | CASSFGSGDYGYTF | TGTGCCAGCAGCTTCGGGTCAGGCGACTATGGCTACACCTTC
many | TRBJ1-1 | TRBV5-1 | . | CASSPNGRGTEAFF | TGCGCCAGCAGCCCCAACGGCAGGGGCACTGAAGCTTTCTTT
. | TRBJ1-2 | TRBV7-6 | . | CASSLHLGGYGYTF | TGTGCCAGCAGCTTACATCTGGGGGGCTATGGCTACACCTTC
many | TRBJ2-5 | TRBV6-1 | TRBD1 | CASRDRDFQETQYF | TGTGCCAGCAGGGACAGGGATTTCCAAGAGACCCAGTACTTC
many | TRBJ1-1 | TRBV10-3 | TRBD1 | CAIKTDRGPNTEAFF | TGTGCCATCAAGACGGACAGGGGGCCTAACACTGAAGCTTTCTTT
many | TRBJ1-5 | TRBV28 | . | CASSLGQGGQPQHF | TGTGCCAGCAGTTTGGGGCAGGGTGGACAGCCCCAGCATTTT
many | TRBJ2-5 | TRBV7-9 | . | CASRGRDRKDQETQYF | TGTGCCAGCAGGGGCAGGGACCGAAAGGATCAAGAGACCCAGTACTTC
few | TRBJ2-7 | TRBV18 | . | CASSTEGLVTSGGENF | TGTGCCAGCTCTACAGAGGGCCTAGTGACGAGTGGAGGGGAGAACTTC
. | TRBJ2-7 | TRBV5-1 | TRBD1 | CASGTGGGYEQYF | TGCGCCAGCGGAACAGGGGGCGGATACGAGCAGTACTTC
. | TRBJ2-7 | TRBV28 | TRBD1 | CASSLRTGFDEQYF | TGTGCCAGCAGTCTTAGGACAGGGTTTGACGAGCAGTACTTC
. | TRBJ2-5 | TRBV9 | . | CASSGRTGTTETQYF | TGTGCCAGCAGCGGACGTACTGGGACGACGGAGACCCAGTACTTC
many | TRBJ2-2 | TRBV29-1 | . | CSVGGTGELFF | TGCAGCGTTGGGGGCACCGGGGAGCTGTTTTTT